The clone carrying this T cell receptor beta chain was picked up many times. The time point: newly diagnosed GD, antithyroid drugs for less than 3 months. PBMC-derived RNA was used for the TCR library. V was shortened by 0 bases and J by 5 bases, with 19 bases between the two germline ends. The CDR3 runs to 17 residues. Germline loops: CDR1 GTSNPN, CDR2 SVGIG (reference sequence). The data derive from a study of regulatory T cells in long-lasting Graves disease. For the study at large: Graves' patients diagnosed newly had used antithyroid drugs under 3 months.

Building of the TCR beta libraries involved iRepertoire HTBI primers and Arm-PCR of CDR3 regions. TCRdb re-derived calls from the multiplex PCR reads in MiXCR, one entry per CDR3 protein. This table holds hundreds of thousands of distinct CDR3 sequences, roughly 15% found once. The same sample was also used in a study of T cells in Graves' hyperthyroidism and ophthalmopathy. Per that paper: The diagnoses drew upon clinical symptoms, serum thyroxine and TRAb, thyroid ultrasound and orbital computed tomography.

The chain couples TRBV30 to TRBJ2-2; either TRBD1 or TRBD2 may fit D (6 bases each). The source is a woman aged 30 to 39 with Graves disease. This specimen consisted of peripheral blood mononuclear cells (PBMCs), obtained at new diagnosis, from a patient treated with antithyroid drugs. CDR3: CAWSVRVLTGTTGELFF. In DNA, the CDR3 is TGTGCCTGGAGTGTACGGGTCTTAACAGGGACTACCGGGGAGCTGTTTTTT.